A selection of T cell receptor beta chains follows, all from one sample in a study of blood T cell repertoires in COVID-19. Assay: immunoSEQ multiplex PCR; the TCRdb copy retains only in-frame clones and omits some. The profile shows 200,000 to 250,000 clones, approximately 81% of them singletons. What was sequenced was peripheral blood. The receptors derive from a woman of 80 years or more with active or convalescent COVID-19. The CDR3 runs from the conserved cysteine through the conserved F or W. D genes are given only for firm matches. Expanded clones get a size class; other rows say once, few or many, or leave the size out.

abundance: once
v_gene: TRBV7-9
j_gene: TRBJ2-3
d_gene: TRBD2
CDR3nt: TGTGCCAGCAGCCACGAGGGACTAGCGGGTACAGATACGCAGTATTTT
CDR3aa: CASSHEGLAGTDTQYF

abundance: -
v_gene: TRBV2
j_gene: TRBJ1-1
d_gene: TRBD1
CDR3nt: TGTGCCAGCAGTGGGAGGACAGGGGGGATCGAAGCTTTCTTT
CDR3aa: CASSGRTGGIEAFF

abundance: once
v_gene: TRBV28
j_gene: TRBJ1-1
d_gene: TRBD1
CDR3nt: TGTGCTTGGACAGGGGGACGAAACACTGAAGCTTTCTTT
CDR3aa: CAWTGGRNTEAFF

abundance: -
v_gene: TRBV4-1
j_gene: TRBJ1-2
d_gene: TRBD1
CDR3nt: TGCGCCAGCAGCCAAGATGGGACAGGGCGACGGGGCTACACCTTC
CDR3aa: CASSQDGTGRRGYTF

abundance: -
v_gene: TRBV5-1
j_gene: TRBJ2-2
d_gene: TRBD2
CDR3nt: TGCGCCAGCAGCCTTGGGACTAGCGGGCGGGACACCGGGGAGCTGTTTTTT
CDR3aa: CASSLGTSGRDTGELFF

abundance: few
v_gene: TRBV7-6
j_gene: TRBJ2-3
d_gene: TRBD1
CDR3nt: TGTGCCACAGGACAGGGGCTTACAGATACGCAGTATTTT
CDR3aa: CATGQGLTDTQYF

abundance: -
v_gene: TRBV9
j_gene: TRBJ2-5
d_gene: -
CDR3nt: TGTGCCAGCAGCGTAGCTACAGGTGGGCCTGGGTACCAAGAGACCCAGTACTTC
CDR3aa: CASSVATGGPGYQETQYF

abundance: -
v_gene: TRBV6-6
j_gene: TRBJ1-1
d_gene: TRBD1
CDR3nt: TGTGCCAGCACCGACCCCGGGACAGGGAATGAAGCTTTCTTT
CDR3aa: CASTDPGTGNEAFF

abundance: -
v_gene: TRBV6-2/TRBV6-3
j_gene: TRBJ2-7
d_gene: -
CDR3nt: TGTGCCAGCAGCAGCAACACGGGACTGTCACTGGAGCAGTACTTC
CDR3aa: CASSSNTGLSLEQYF

abundance: -
v_gene: TRBV7-9
j_gene: TRBJ2-2
d_gene: TRBD1
CDR3nt: TGTGCCAGCAGACCGACAGGGGGCAACACCGGGGAGCTGTTTTTT
CDR3aa: CASRPTGGNTGELFF

abundance: -
v_gene: TRBV5-4
j_gene: TRBJ2-3
d_gene: -
CDR3nt: TGTGCCAGCAGCGGCGGTGGCGGGAAGGCAGATACGCAGTATTTT
CDR3aa: CASSGGGGKADTQYF

abundance: -
v_gene: TRBV7-9
j_gene: TRBJ1-2
d_gene: -
CDR3nt: TGTGCCAGCAGCTTAGTTGAGTATGGCTACACCTTC
CDR3aa: CASSLVEYGYTF

abundance: once
v_gene: TRBV9
j_gene: TRBJ2-7
d_gene: -
CDR3nt: TGTGCCAGCAATAGGCAGGGAGGCTACGAGCAGTACTTC
CDR3aa: CASNRQGGYEQYF

abundance: -
v_gene: TRBV4-3
j_gene: TRBJ2-1
d_gene: TRBD2
CDR3nt: TGCGCCAGCAGCCAAACGCTTCTAGCGGGGGGATACAATGAGCAGTTCTTC
CDR3aa: CASSQTLLAGGYNEQFF

abundance: many
v_gene: TRBV18
j_gene: TRBJ1-5
d_gene: -
CDR3nt: TGTGCCAGCTCACCACCCGGAGATAGCAATCAGCCCCAGCATTTT
CDR3aa: CASSPPGDSNQPQHF

abundance: -
v_gene: TRBV7-2
j_gene: TRBJ2-5
d_gene: -
CDR3nt: TGTGCCAGCAGCTTAGATGCGGTAAACTCCCAGTACTTC
CDR3aa: CASSLDAVNSQYF

abundance: -
v_gene: TRBV4-3
j_gene: TRBJ2-3
d_gene: -
CDR3nt: TGCGCCAGCAGCCAAGCTGGTACTAACACAGATACGCAGTATTTT
CDR3aa: CASSQAGTNTDTQYF

abundance: -
v_gene: TRBV9
j_gene: TRBJ1-4
d_gene: -
CDR3nt: TGTGCCAGCAGCGTAGAGGCAGGGTACACTGAAAAACTGTTTTTT
CDR3aa: CASSVEAGYTEKLFF

abundance: few
v_gene: TRBV5-4
j_gene: TRBJ2-7
d_gene: TRBD2
CDR3nt: TGTGCCAGCAGCGGGGGGGGCTCCTACGAGCAGTACTTC
CDR3aa: CASSGGGSYEQYF

abundance: -
v_gene: TRBV7-3
j_gene: TRBJ2-1
d_gene: TRBD2
CDR3nt: TGTGCCAGCAGCCCCGGTTTAGCGGGCTACAATGAGCAGTTCTTC
CDR3aa: CASSPGLAGYNEQFF

abundance: -
v_gene: TRBV11-3
j_gene: TRBJ2-3
d_gene: TRBD1
CDR3nt: TGTGCCAGCAGCTTACGACAGGGGGATACGCAGTATTTT
CDR3aa: CASSLRQGDTQYF

abundance: -
v_gene: TRBV15
j_gene: TRBJ1-2
d_gene: TRBD1
CDR3nt: TGTGCCACCAGCAGACTAGGACAGGGCGAGGGCTACACCTTC
CDR3aa: CATSRLGQGEGYTF

abundance: -
v_gene: TRBV7-2
j_gene: TRBJ1-2
d_gene: -
CDR3nt: TGTGCCAGCAGCTTTGCAGCTAACTATGGCTACACCTTC
CDR3aa: CASSFAANYGYTF

abundance: -
v_gene: TRBV10-2
j_gene: TRBJ2-7
d_gene: -
CDR3nt: TGCGCCAGCAGTGAGTCGTTGGCAGGGCTATACGAGCAGTACTTC
CDR3aa: CASSESLAGLYEQYF

abundance: -
v_gene: TRBV7-9
j_gene: TRBJ1-1
d_gene: TRBD1
CDR3nt: TGTGCCAGCAGCTCCGGGACAGTGACTGAAGCTTTCTTT
CDR3aa: CASSSGTVTEAFF

abundance: few
v_gene: TRBV7-7
j_gene: TRBJ2-2
d_gene: -
CDR3nt: TGTGCCAGCAGCTTAGCAGCGGCCACCGGGGAGCTGTTTTTT
CDR3aa: CASSLAAATGELFF

abundance: -
v_gene: TRBV24-1
j_gene: TRBJ2-7
d_gene: TRBD1
CDR3nt: TGTGCCACCAGTGATCTGGACAGGGGGTGCGACGAGCAGTACTTC
CDR3aa: CATSDLDRGCDEQYF

abundance: few
v_gene: TRBV6-5
j_gene: TRBJ1-4
d_gene: -
CDR3nt: TGTGCCAGCAGCTTCTCAGGGGCCCCTAATGAAAAACTGTTTTTT
CDR3aa: CASSFSGAPNEKLFF

abundance: -
v_gene: TRBV24-1
j_gene: TRBJ1-2
d_gene: TRBD1
CDR3nt: TGTGCCACCTCATCAGGGGGCTATGGCTACACCTTC
CDR3aa: CATSSGGYGYTF

abundance: once
v_gene: TRBV25-1
j_gene: TRBJ1-4
d_gene: -
CDR3nt: TGTGCCAGCAGTGACTCTGGAACAGCTAATGAAAAACTGTTTTTT
CDR3aa: CASSDSGTANEKLFF

abundance: -
v_gene: TRBV4-3
j_gene: TRBJ1-2
d_gene: TRBD1
CDR3nt: TGCGCCAGCAGCCAGTCCACAGGGGGATATGGCTACACCTTC
CDR3aa: CASSQSTGGYGYTF

abundance: -
v_gene: TRBV7-8
j_gene: TRBJ2-5
d_gene: -
CDR3nt: TGTGCCAGCAGCTTAGAGGCTAGCGCACAAGAGACCCAGTACTTC
CDR3aa: CASSLEASAQETQYF

abundance: -
v_gene: TRBV2
j_gene: TRBJ1-4
d_gene: -
CDR3nt: TGTGCCAGCAGTGACGGAGAAGGACACCATACGGGTCGTGAAAAACTGTTTTTT
CDR3aa: CASSDGEGHHTGREKLFF

abundance: -
v_gene: TRBV10-3
j_gene: TRBJ1-6
d_gene: -
CDR3nt: TGTGCCATCAGTGAGTTCCTACAGGGCAACTCACCCCTCCACTTT
CDR3aa: CAISEFLQGNSPLHF

abundance: -
v_gene: TRBV5-6
j_gene: TRBJ1-1
d_gene: TRBD1
CDR3nt: TGTGCCAGCAGCTCGCTCAGGGGGAGTAGGGAGGCTTTCTTT
CDR3aa: CASSSLRGSREAFF

abundance: -
v_gene: TRBV12-3/TRBV12-4
j_gene: TRBJ1-1
d_gene: -
CDR3nt: TGTGCCAGCAGTTTAGACAGCTATGAAGCTTTCTTT
CDR3aa: CASSLDSYEAFF

abundance: -
v_gene: TRBV7-9
j_gene: TRBJ2-1
d_gene: TRBD1
CDR3nt: TGTGCCAGCAGCTCCAGGGGGAGCTCCTACAATGAGCAGTTCTTC
CDR3aa: CASSSRGSSYNEQFF

abundance: -
v_gene: TRBV20-1
j_gene: TRBJ1-1
d_gene: TRBD1
CDR3nt: TGCAGTGCTCAACAGGGGCGTGAAGCTTTCTTT
CDR3aa: CSAQQGREAFF

abundance: -
v_gene: TRBV4-1
j_gene: TRBJ2-1
d_gene: -
CDR3nt: TGCGCCAGCAGCCAAGATCCGGCCGAGGCTAGCGCCACCTACAATGAGCAGTTCTTC
CDR3aa: CASSQDPAEASATYNEQFF

abundance: -
v_gene: TRBV7-8
j_gene: TRBJ1-1
d_gene: TRBD1
CDR3nt: TGTGCCAGCAGCTCGGGACAGTTCGCTGAAGCTTTCTTT
CDR3aa: CASSSGQFAEAFF

abundance: -
v_gene: TRBV7-2
j_gene: TRBJ2-7
d_gene: -
CDR3nt: TGTGCCAGCAGCCCCCAGGGGAGCGGGGTGTACGAGCAGTACTTC
CDR3aa: CASSPQGSGVYEQYF

abundance: once
v_gene: TRBV7-3
j_gene: TRBJ1-1
d_gene: TRBD1
CDR3nt: TGTGCCAGCAGCGCGACAGGGGGCTCAACTGAAGCTTTCTTT
CDR3aa: CASSATGGSTEAFF

abundance: -
v_gene: TRBV7-3
j_gene: TRBJ2-1
d_gene: TRBD2
CDR3nt: TGTGCCAGCAGCTTTAGCGGGAGGGCCTCATATGAGCAGTTCTTC
CDR3aa: CASSFSGRASYEQFF

abundance: -
v_gene: TRBV2
j_gene: TRBJ2-2
d_gene: TRBD1
CDR3nt: TGTGCCAGCAGTCTACAGGGGGCGGGCGGGGAGCTGTTTTTT
CDR3aa: CASSLQGAGGELFF

abundance: once
v_gene: TRBV5-1
j_gene: TRBJ2-2
d_gene: -
CDR3nt: TGCGCCAGCAGCCCTTTCTCCGGGGTGGACGGGGAGCTGTTTTTT
CDR3aa: CASSPFSGVDGELFF

abundance: -
v_gene: TRBV21-1
j_gene: TRBJ2-3
d_gene: -
CDR3nt: TGTGCCAGCAGCAATGTAGCTCGCACAGATACGCAGTATTTT
CDR3aa: CASSNVARTDTQYF

abundance: -
v_gene: TRBV5-1
j_gene: TRBJ1-1
d_gene: -
CDR3nt: TGCGCCAGCAGCTTGATAGGGGCGGTGAACACTGAAGCTTTCTTT
CDR3aa: CASSLIGAVNTEAFF

abundance: -
v_gene: TRBV11-3
j_gene: TRBJ2-1
d_gene: TRBD1
CDR3nt: TGTGCCAGCACCACAGGGGGTTTCTACAATGAGCAGTTCTTC
CDR3aa: CASTTGGFYNEQFF

abundance: -
v_gene: TRBV4-1
j_gene: TRBJ1-1
d_gene: -
CDR3nt: TGCGCCAGCAGCCAAGACAGGGTTTGGACTGAAGCTTTCTTT
CDR3aa: CASSQDRVWTEAFF

abundance: few
v_gene: TRBV18
j_gene: TRBJ1-1
d_gene: -
CDR3nt: TGTGCCAGCTCACCACAACTACAGGGCAGGAACACTGAAGCTTTCTTT
CDR3aa: CASSPQLQGRNTEAFF

abundance: -
v_gene: TRBV10-3
j_gene: TRBJ1-4
d_gene: TRBD1
CDR3nt: TGTGCCATCAGTGAGTCGACAGGGGACCAGGTAAAAGAAAAACTGTTTTTT
CDR3aa: CAISESTGDQVKEKLFF

abundance: -
v_gene: TRBV5-1
j_gene: TRBJ2-5
d_gene: TRBD2
CDR3nt: TGCGCCAGCAGCTCCAACCCATTGGCGGGAGGTGGGCCCTTAGAGACCCAGTACTTC
CDR3aa: CASSSNPLAGGGPLETQYF